This T cell receptor beta chain was found in a study of T cells in Graves' hyperthyroidism and ophthalmopathy. V lost 0 bases and J lost 3, with 11 bases in between. The CDR3 is 15 residues long. The germline V gene encodes CDR1 MGHRA and CDR2 YSYEKL. Using RNA transcripts as the source, TCR beta CDR3 regions were amplified. The HTBI set primed first-round TCR CDR3 RT-PCR. TCRdb passed the multiplex PCR reads through MiXCR, listing each CDR3 protein once. The sample gives about 840,000 distinct CDR3 sequences, 38% of which show up once; about 9% is in the top ten. The table lists this clonotype with a few counts.

The rearrangement uses TRBV4-1 and TRBJ2-5; D might be TRBD1 or TRBD2, each matching 5 bases. Source material: blood. The TCR comes from a man aged 18 to 30 with Graves' hyperthyroidism. The CDR3 sequence: CASSQDVQGEETQYF. CDR3 DNA: TGCGCCAGCAGCCAAGATGTGCAGGGAGAAGAGACCCAGTACTTC.